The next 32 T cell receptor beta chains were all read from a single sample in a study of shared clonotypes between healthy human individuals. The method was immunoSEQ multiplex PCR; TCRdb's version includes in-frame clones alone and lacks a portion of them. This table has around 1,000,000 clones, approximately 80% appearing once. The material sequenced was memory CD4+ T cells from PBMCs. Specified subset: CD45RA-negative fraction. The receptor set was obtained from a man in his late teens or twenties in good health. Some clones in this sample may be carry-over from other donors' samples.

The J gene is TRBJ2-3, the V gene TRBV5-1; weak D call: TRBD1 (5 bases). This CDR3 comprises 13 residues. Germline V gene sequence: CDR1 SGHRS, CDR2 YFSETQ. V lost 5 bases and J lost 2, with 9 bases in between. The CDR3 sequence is CASRTALTDTQYF. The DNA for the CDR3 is TGCGCCAGCAGGACAGCCCTCACAGATACGCAGTATTTT.

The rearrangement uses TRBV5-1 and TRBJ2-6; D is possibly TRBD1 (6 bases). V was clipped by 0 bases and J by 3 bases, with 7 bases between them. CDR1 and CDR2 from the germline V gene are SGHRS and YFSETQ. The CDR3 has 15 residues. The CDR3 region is CASSLDRVGANVLTF. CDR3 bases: TGCGCCAGCAGCTTGGACAGGGTTGGGGCCAACGTCCTGACTTTC.

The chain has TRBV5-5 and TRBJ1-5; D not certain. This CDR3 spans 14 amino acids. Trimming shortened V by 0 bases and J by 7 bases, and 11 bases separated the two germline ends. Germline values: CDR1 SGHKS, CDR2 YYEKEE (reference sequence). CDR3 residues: CASSLGAGNQPQHF. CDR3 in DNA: TGTGCCAGCAGCTTGGGGGCGGGGAACCAGCCCCAGCATTTT.

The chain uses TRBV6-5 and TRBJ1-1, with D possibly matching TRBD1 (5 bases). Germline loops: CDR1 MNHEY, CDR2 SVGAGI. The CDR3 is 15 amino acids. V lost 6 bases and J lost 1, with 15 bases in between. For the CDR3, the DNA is TGTGCCAGCAGGACCAGTTACAGGAGGAACACTGAAGCTTTCTTT. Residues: CASRTSYRRNTEAFF.

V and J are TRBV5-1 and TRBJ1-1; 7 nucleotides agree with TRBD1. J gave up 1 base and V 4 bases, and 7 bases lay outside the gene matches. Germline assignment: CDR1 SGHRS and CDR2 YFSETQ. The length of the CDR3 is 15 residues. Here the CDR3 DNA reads TGCGCCAGCAGCCCCGGCGACAGGGCGAACACTGAAGCTTTCTTT. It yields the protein CASSPGDRANTEAFF. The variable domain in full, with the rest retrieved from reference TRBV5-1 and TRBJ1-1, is KAGVTQTPRYLIKTRGQQVTLSCSPISGHRSVSWYQQTPGQGLQFLFEYFSETQRNKGNFPGRFSGRQFSNSRSEMNVSTLELGDSALYLCASSPGDRANTEAFFGQGTRLTVV.

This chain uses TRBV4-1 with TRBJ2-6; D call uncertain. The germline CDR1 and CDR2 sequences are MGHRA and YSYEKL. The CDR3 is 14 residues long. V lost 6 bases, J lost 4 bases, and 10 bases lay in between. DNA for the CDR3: TGCGCCAGCAGTTCCCTGCGGGGGGCCAACGTCCTGACTTTC. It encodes CASSSLRGANVLTF.

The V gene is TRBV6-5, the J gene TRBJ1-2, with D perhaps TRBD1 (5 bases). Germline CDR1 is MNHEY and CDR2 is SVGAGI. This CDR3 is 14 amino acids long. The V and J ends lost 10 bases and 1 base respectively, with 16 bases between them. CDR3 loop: CAIGPGHFNYGYTF. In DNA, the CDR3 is TGTGCCATAGGCCCTGGACACTTTAACTATGGCTACACCTTC.

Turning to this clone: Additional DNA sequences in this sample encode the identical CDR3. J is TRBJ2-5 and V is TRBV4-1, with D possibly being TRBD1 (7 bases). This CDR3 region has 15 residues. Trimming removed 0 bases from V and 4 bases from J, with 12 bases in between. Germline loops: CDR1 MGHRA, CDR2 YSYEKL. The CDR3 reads CASSQDGQGGETQYF. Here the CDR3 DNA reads TGCGCCAGCAGCCAAGATGGGCAGGGGGGAGAGACCCAGTACTTC.

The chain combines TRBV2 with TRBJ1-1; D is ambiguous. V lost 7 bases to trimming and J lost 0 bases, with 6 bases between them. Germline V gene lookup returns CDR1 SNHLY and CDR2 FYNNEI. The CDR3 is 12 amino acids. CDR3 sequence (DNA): TGTGCCAGCAAGTCGGTGAACACTGAAGCTTTCTTT. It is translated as CASKSVNTEAFF.

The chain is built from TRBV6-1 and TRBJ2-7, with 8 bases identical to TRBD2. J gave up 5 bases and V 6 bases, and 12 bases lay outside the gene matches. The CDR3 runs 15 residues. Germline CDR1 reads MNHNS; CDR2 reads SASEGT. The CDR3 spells CASRALSGRVNEQYF. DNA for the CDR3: TGTGCCAGCAGGGCGTTGAGCGGGAGAGTAAACGAGCAGTACTTC.

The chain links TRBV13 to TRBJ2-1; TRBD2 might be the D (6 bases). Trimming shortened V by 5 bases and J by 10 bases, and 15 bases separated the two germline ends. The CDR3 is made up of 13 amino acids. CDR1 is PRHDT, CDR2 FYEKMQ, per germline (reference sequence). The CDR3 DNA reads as TGTGCCAGCAGCCCGCGTCCGGAGGGCGAGCAGTTCTTC. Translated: CASSPRPEGEQFF.

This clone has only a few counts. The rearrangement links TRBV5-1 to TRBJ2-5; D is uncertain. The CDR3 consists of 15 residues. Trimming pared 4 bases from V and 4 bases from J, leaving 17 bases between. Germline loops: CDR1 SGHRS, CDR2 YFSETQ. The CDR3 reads CASSARSDPGETQYF. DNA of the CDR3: TGCGCCAGCAGCGCCCGTTCGGACCCGGGAGAGACCCAGTACTTC.

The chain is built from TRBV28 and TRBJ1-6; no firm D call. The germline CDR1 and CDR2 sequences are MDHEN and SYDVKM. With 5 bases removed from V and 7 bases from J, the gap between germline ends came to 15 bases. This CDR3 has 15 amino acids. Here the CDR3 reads CASSRPDVRNSPLHF. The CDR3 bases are TGTGCCAGCAGTCGCCCGGACGTGAGAAATTCACCCCTCCACTTT.

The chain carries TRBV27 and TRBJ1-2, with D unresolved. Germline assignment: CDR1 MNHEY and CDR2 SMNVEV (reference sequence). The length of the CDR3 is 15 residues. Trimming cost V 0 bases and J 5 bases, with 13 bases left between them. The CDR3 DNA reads TGTGCCAGCAGTTTATCGGCGCAGAACCGGTATGGCTACACCTTC. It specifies CASSLSAQNRYGYTF.

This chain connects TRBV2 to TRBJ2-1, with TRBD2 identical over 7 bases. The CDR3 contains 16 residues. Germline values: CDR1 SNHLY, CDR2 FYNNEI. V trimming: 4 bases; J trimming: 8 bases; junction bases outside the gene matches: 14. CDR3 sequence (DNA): TGTGCCAGCAGTGCGGGTCGGGTAGCGGGCGTACATGAGCAGTTCTTC. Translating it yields CASSAGRVAGVHEQFF.

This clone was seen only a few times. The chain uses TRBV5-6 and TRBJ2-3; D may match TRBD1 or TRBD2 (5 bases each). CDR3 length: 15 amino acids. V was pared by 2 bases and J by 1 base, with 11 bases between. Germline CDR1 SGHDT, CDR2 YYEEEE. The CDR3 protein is CASSFGATRTDTQYF. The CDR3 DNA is TGTGCCAGCAGCTTCGGGGCCACCCGCACAGATACGCAGTATTTT.

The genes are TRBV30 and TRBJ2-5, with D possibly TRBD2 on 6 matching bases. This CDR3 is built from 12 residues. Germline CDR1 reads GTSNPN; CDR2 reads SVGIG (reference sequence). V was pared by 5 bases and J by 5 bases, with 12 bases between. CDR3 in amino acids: CAWQGGWETQYF. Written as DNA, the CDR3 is TGTGCCTGGCAGGGAGGTTGGGAGACCCAGTACTTC. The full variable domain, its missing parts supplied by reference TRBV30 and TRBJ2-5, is SQTIHQWPATLVQPVGSPLSLECTVEGTSNPNLYWYRQAAGRGLQLLFYSVGIGQISSEVPQNLSASRPQDRQFILSSKKLLLSDSGFYLCAWQGGWETQYFGPGTRLLVL.

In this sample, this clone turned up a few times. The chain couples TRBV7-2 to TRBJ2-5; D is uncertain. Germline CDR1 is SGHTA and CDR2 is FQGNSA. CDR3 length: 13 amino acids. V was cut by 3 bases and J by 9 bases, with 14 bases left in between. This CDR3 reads CASSFATELPQYF. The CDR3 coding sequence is TGTGCCAGCAGCTTTGCCACAGAGCTACCCCAGTACTTC.

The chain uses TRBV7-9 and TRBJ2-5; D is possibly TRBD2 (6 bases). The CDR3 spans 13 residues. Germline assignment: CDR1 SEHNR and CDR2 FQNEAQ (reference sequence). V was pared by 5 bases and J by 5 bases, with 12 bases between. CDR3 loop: CASSRGLWETQYF. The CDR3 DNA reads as TGTGCCAGCAGCCGAGGACTATGGGAGACCCAGTACTTC.

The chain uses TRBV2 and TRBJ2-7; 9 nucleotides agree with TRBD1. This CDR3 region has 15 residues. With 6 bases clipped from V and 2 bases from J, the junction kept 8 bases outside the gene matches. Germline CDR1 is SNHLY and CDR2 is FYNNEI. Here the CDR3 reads CASSKGQGKTYEQYF. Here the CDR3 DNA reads TGTGCCAGCAGCAAAGGACAGGGGAAAACCTACGAGCAGTACTTC.

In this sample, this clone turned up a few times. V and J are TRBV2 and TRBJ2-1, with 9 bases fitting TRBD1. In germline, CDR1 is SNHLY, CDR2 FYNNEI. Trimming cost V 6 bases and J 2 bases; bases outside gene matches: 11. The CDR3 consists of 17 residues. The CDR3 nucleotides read TGTGCCAGCAGCGCCCCTCCGGGACAGGGTGCCTACAATGAGCAGTTCTTC. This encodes CASSAPPGQGAYNEQFF.

The CDR3 nucleotides read TGCAGCGTTAATGGAGGACTAGCGGGAGATGATGAGCAGTTCTTC. Translated: CSVNGGLAGDDEQFF. This chain joins TRBV29-1 and TRBJ2-1; 13 nucleotides match TRBD2. Germline V CDR1 and CDR2: SQVTM, ANQGSEA. The CDR3 runs to 15 residues. Trimming cost V 5 bases and J 8 bases; bases outside gene matches: 9.

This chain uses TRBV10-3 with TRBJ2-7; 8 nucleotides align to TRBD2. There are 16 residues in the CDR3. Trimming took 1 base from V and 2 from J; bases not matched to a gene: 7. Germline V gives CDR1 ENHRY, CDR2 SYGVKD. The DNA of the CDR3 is TGTGCCATCAGTGAGTTCAGCGGGAGCGATACCTACGAGCAGTACTTC. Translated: CAISEFSGSDTYEQYF.

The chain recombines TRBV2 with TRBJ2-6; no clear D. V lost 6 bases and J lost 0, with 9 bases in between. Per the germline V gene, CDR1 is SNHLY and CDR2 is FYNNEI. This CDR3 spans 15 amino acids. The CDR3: CASRGSLSGANVLTF. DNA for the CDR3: TGTGCCAGCAGGGGCTCTCTCTCTGGGGCCAACGTCCTGACTTTC.

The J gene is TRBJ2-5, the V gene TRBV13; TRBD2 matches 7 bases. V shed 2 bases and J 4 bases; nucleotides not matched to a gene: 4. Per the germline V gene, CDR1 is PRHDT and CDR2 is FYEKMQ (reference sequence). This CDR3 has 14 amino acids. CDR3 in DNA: TGTGCCAGCAGCTTAATGGCTAGCGGAGAGACCCAGTACTTC. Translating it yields CASSLMASGETQYF.

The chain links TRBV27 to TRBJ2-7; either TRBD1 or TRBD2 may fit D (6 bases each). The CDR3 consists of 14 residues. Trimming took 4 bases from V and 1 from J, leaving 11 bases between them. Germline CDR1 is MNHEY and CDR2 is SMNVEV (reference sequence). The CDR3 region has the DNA TGTGCCAGCAGTTCGGGGGCAGGGTCCTACGAGCAGTACTTC. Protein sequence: CASSSGAGSYEQYF.

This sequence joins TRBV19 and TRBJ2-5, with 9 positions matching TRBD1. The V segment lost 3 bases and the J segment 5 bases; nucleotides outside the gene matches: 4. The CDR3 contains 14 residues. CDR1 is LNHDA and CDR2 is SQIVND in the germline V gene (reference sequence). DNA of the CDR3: TGTGCCAGTAGTATCCAGACAGGGGGGGAGACCCAGTACTTC. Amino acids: CASSIQTGGETQYF.

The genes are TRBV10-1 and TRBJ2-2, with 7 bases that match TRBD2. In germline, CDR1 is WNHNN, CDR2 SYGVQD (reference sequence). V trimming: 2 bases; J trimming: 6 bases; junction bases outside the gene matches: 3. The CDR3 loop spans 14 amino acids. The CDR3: CASSELAGAGELFF. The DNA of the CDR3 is TGCGCCAGCAGTGAGCTCGCGGGAGCCGGGGAGCTGTTTTTT.

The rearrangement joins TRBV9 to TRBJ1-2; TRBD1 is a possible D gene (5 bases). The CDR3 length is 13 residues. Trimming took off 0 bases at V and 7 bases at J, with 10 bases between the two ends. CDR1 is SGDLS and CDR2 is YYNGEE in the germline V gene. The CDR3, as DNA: TGTGCCAGCAGCGTAGATGGGGCCGGTGGCTACACCTTC. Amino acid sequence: CASSVDGAGGYTF.

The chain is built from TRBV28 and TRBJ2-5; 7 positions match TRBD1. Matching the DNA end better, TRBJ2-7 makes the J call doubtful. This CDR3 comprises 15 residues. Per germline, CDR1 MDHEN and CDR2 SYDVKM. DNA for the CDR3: TGTGCCAGCAGCACGTGGCGCGACAGGGTTAACGAGCAGTACTTC. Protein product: CASSTWRDRVNEQYF.

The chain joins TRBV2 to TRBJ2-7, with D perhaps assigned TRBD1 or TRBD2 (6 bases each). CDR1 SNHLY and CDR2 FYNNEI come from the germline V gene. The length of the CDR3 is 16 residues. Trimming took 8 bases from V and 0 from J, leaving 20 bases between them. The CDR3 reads CASGLVAGGASYEQYF. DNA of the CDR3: TGTGCCAGCGGGCTCGTTGCCGGGGGCGCCTCCTACGAGCAGTACTTC.

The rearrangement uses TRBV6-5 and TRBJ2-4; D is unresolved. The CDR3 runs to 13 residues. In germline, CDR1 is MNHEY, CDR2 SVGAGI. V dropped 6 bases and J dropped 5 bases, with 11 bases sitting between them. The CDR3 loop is CASSPRVQNIQYF. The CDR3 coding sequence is TGTGCCAGCAGCCCTAGGGTGCAAAACATTCAGTACTTC.